The next 30 T cell receptor beta chains were all read from a single sample in a study of tumor-infiltrating lymphocytes in oesophageal squamous cell carcinoma. MiXCR was run by TCRdb on the PCR reads, yielding one entry per CDR3 protein. The table shows 15,000 to 18,000 distinct CDR3 sequences, with around half occurring only once. Sequenced sample: esophageal tumor tissue. Receptors originate from a female donor with esophageal squamous cell carcinoma.

A single count supports this clonotype. This chain joins TRBV5-6 and TRBJ1-1; possible D gene TRBD1, 6 bases. Germline assignment: CDR1 SGHDT and CDR2 YYEEEE. CDR3 length: 15 residues. V was shortened by 3 bases and J by 2 bases, with 14 bases between the two germline ends. CDR3 DNA: TGTGCCAGCAGCTCCACCAACAGGGCCAACACTGAAGCTTTCTTT. Protein product: CASSSTNRANTEAFF.

This clonotype has just a few counts. The genes are TRBV7-2 and TRBJ2-1, with TRBD2 identical over 14 bases. Trimming removed 6 bases from V and 7 bases from J; junction bases left unmatched: 5. CDR1 is SGHTA, CDR2 FQGNSA, per germline. This CDR3 has 15 residues. The CDR3 DNA follows: TGTGCCAGCAGTTTGGGACTAGCGGGAGTTAATGAGCAGTTCTTC. This translates into CASSLGLAGVNEQFF.

This clonotype has at least ten counts. The chain carries TRBV7-6 and TRBJ2-1; D not certain. The V and J ends lost 1 base and 10 bases respectively, with 5 bases between them. The CDR3 runs to 11 residues. Germline CDR1 SGHVS, CDR2 FNYEAQ. CDR3 region: CASSLVDEQFF. The CDR3 bases are TGTGCCAGCAGCTTAGTGGACGAGCAGTTCTTC.

A few counts support this clonotype. The J gene is TRBJ1-1, the V gene TRBV7-2, with D unresolved. Germline loops: CDR1 SGHTA, CDR2 FQGNSA. The length of the CDR3 is 13 residues. Trimming removed 2 bases from V and 4 bases from J, with 8 bases in between. The CDR3 DNA reads as TGTGCCAGCAGCTTAAAGGGAGGCACTGAAGCTTTCTTT. It encodes CASSLKGGTEAFF.

This clonotype showed up just once. This likely comes from a read error, as the CDR3 has no conserved phenylalanine or tryptophan at its end. The V gene is TRBV7-2, the J gene TRBJ2-7, with 12 bases fitting TRBD2. J was trimmed by 5 bases and V by 0 bases; bases with no gene match: 5. The CDR3 is 16 residues long. CDR1 is SGHTA, CDR2 FQGNSA, per germline. CDR3 region: CASSLATSGRTHEQYL. The CDR3 DNA reads as TGTGCCAGCAGCTTAGCTACTAGCGGGAGGACCCACGAGCAGTACCTC.

J is TRBJ1-2 and V is TRBV5-1, with 9 bases matching TRBD1. The V and J ends lost 4 bases and 5 bases, in that order; junction bases with no gene match: 6. From germline, CDR1 is SGHRS and CDR2 YFSETQ. The CDR3 has 14 amino acids. This chain's CDR3 is CASSTDRGGYGYTF. The CDR3 nucleotides are TGCGCCAGCAGCACGGACAGGGGAGGTTATGGCTACACCTTC.

The table lists this clonotype with many counts. The chain links TRBV19 to TRBJ1-1; 10 nucleotides match TRBD1. Losses at the gene ends were 6 bases for V and 6 bases for J; bases not matched to a gene: 7. CDR3 size: 14 residues. The germline V gene has CDR1 LNHDA and CDR2 SQIVND (reference sequence). The CDR3 sequence: CASSLGQGTAEAFF. For the CDR3, the DNA is TGTGCCAGTAGCTTGGGACAGGGGACCGCTGAAGCTTTCTTT.

To note about this clonotype: Given the absence of the conserved phenylalanine or tryptophan at the CDR3 end, a read error is likely. It is unclear where the CDR3 begins or ends on the DNA, so no DNA is shown, and the CDR3 is as TCRdb lists it. The J gene is TRBJ2-5, the V gene TRBV6-1; whether TRBD1, the table's D call, matches the DNA was not checked. The germline gives CDR1 MNHNS, CDR2 SASEGT. The CDR3 numbers 20 amino acids, ends counted. The CDR3 sequence is CASSESPPQGFSNYGYTFGS.

The chain is built from TRBV6-9 and TRBJ2-7, with 7 bases matching TRBD2. The J call is uncertain, as TRBJ2-1 better fits the DNA end. Germline V lookup: CDR1 MNHGY, CDR2 SVAAGI. The CDR3 loop spans 15 amino acids. This CDR3 is CASLFAASGNNEQFF. CDR3 nucleotide sequence: TGTGCCAGCCTGTTTGCGGCTAGCGGAAACAATGAGCAGTTCTTC.

The chain couples TRBV4-1 to TRBJ1-2; 7 nucleotides align to TRBD1. Germline loops: CDR1 MGHRA, CDR2 YSYEKL. J gave up 1 base and V 0 bases, and 11 bases lay outside the gene matches. This CDR3 comprises 18 residues. CDR3 nucleotides: TGCGCCAGCAGCCAAGATTGGGGACGGACAGGTTATAACTATGGCTACACCTTC. Translation: CASSQDWGRTGYNYGYTF.

This clonotype was recorded at least ten times. The chain couples TRBV7-2 to TRBJ2-1; 13 bases match TRBD2. In germline, CDR1 is SGHTA, CDR2 FQGNSA. Unmatched junction bases numbered 5, after V lost 3 bases and J lost 6 bases. This CDR3 has 16 residues. The CDR3 nucleotides are TGTGCCAGCAGCTTGAAACTAGCGGGAGGGTTCAATGAGCAGTTCTTC. Its protein product is CASSLKLAGGFNEQFF.

This clonotype has more than one count but fewer than ten. V and J are TRBV7-6 and TRBJ1-2; TRBD1 is a possible D gene (6 bases). Trimming took 4 bases from V and 7 from J, leaving 13 bases between them. There are 13 residues in the CDR3. CDR1 and CDR2 from the germline V gene are SGHVS and FNYEAQ. This CDR3 reads CASSSMGAFGYTF. In DNA, the CDR3 is TGTGCCAGCAGCTCAATGGGGGCCTTTGGCTACACCTTC.

This clonotype was counted many times. The chain couples TRBV5-6 to TRBJ2-5, with D unresolved. V was pared by 1 base and J by 2 bases, with 6 bases between. This CDR3 is 13 amino acids long. CDR1 and CDR2 (germline): SGHDT, YYEEEE. The CDR3 protein is CASSLSQQETQYF. CDR3 bases: TGTGCCAGCAGCTTGAGTCAGCAAGAGACCCAGTACTTC.

This clonotype was counted at least ten times. The V call is TRBV5-1, the J call TRBJ2-1, with TRBD1 identical over 8 bases. V was clipped by 2 bases and J by 2 bases; unmatched bases: 9. This CDR3 spans 17 amino acids. The germline V gene encodes CDR1 SGHRS and CDR2 YFSETQ. CDR3 sequence reads: CASSFRTGTSAYNEQFF. CDR3 bases: TGCGCCAGCAGCTTCCGGACAGGGACCAGCGCCTACAATGAGCAGTTCTTC.

Turning to this clonotype: It may be a read error: a sequence one base away is much more abundant. The chain is built from TRBV5-6 and TRBJ2-5; D gene uncertain. The CDR3 totals 15 residues. CDR1 is SGHDT and CDR2 is YYEEEE in the germline V gene. The ends were cut back, 0 bases at V and 11 bases at J, with 20 bases in the middle. In DNA form, the CDR3 reads TGTGCCAGCAGCTTGGCCTGGGTAACACGCGATGAGCAGTACTTC. Its translation: CASSLAWVTRDEQYF.

The chain couples TRBV6-4 to TRBJ2-1, with 7 bases aligning to TRBD2. J gave up 3 bases and V 4 bases, and 0 bases lay outside the gene matches. CDR3 length: 13 amino acids. The germline gives CDR1 MRHNA, CDR2 SNTAGT. CDR3 residues: CASSGTSYNEQFF. The CDR3 DNA reads TGTGCCAGCAGTGGGACTAGCTACAATGAGCAGTTCTTC.

This clonotype was detected only a few times. CDR3 amino acids: CASSYSGTTQKQFF. Here the CDR3 DNA reads TGTGCCAGCAGCTACTCCGGGACTACACAGAAGCAGTTCTTC. The V and J genes are TRBV7-2 and TRBJ2-1; TRBD2 agrees at 7 bases. With 4 bases clipped from V and 11 bases from J, the junction kept 11 bases outside the gene matches. This CDR3 contains 14 residues. The germline CDR1 and CDR2 sequences are SGHTA and FQGNSA.

The rearrangement joins TRBV7-3 to TRBJ2-1; 11 bases line up with TRBD2. The CDR3 has 15 residues. Losses at the gene ends were 5 bases for V and 9 bases for J; bases not matched to a gene: 9. CDR1 is SGHTA, CDR2 FQGTGA, per germline. CDR3 sequence reads: CASSHRTSGSGEQFF. CDR3 DNA sequence: TGTGCCAGCAGCCACCGGACTAGCGGGTCGGGTGAGCAGTTCTTC.

J is TRBJ2-5 and V is TRBV11-2, with TRBD1 matching over 7 bases. The ends lost 5 bases at V and 2 bases at J; junction bases unmatched: 14. The CDR3 has 17 residues. Germline V gives CDR1 SGHAT, CDR2 FQNNGV. As DNA, the CDR3 is TGTGCCAGCAGCCTACGACAGGGCACCCTGTGGCAAGAGACCCAGTACTTC. Its translation is CASSLRQGTLWQETQYF.

This clonotype appeared once. The chain uses TRBV12-3 or TRBV12-4 and TRBJ2-1, with D uncertain. The germline V and J ends were trimmed by 2 bases and 0 bases, with 11 bases remaining between them. CDR3 length: 16 residues. CDR3 sequence (DNA): TGTGCCAGCAGTTTATGGGTGGAGAGCTCCTACAATGAGCAGTTCTTC. This encodes CASSLWVESSYNEQFF.

This sequence joins TRBV6-6 and TRBJ2-3, with D tentatively TRBD2 (6 bases). The CDR3 has 16 residues. V gave up 5 bases and J gave up 2 bases, with 17 bases separating them. CDR1 MNHNY and CDR2 SVGAGI come from the germline V gene (reference sequence). The CDR3 spells CASSIQPGLPTDTQYF. For the CDR3, the DNA is TGTGCCAGCAGTATACAACCGGGACTTCCCACAGATACGCAGTATTTT.

This clonotype was observed a handful of times. This may be a read error: a much more frequent sequence differs by one nucleotide. The chain joins TRBV27 to TRBJ2-7; tentatively, D is TRBD1 (6 bases). Germline CDR1 is MNHEY and CDR2 is SMNVEV (reference sequence). V lost 4 bases, J lost 7 bases, and 8 bases lay in between. The CDR3 totals 11 residues. The CDR3: CASSYRDEQYF. In nucleotides, the CDR3 is TGTGCCAGCAGTTACAGGGATGAGCAGTACTTC.

The chain links TRBV7-2 to TRBJ2-5, with no clear D. Looked up from germline, CDR1 is SGHTA and CDR2 is FQGNSA. The CDR3 has 14 residues. Trimming stripped 2 bases from V and 2 bases from J, with 9 bases between. The CDR3 reads CASSLFGPQETQYF. The DNA of the CDR3 is TGTGCCAGCAGCTTATTCGGGCCTCAAGAGACCCAGTACTTC. Full variable domain (outside the CDR3, taken from reference TRBV7-2 and TRBJ2-5): GAGVSQSPSNKVTEKGKDVELRCDPISGHTALYWYRQSLGQGLEFLIYFQGNSAPDKSGLPSDRFSAERTGGSVSTLTIQRTQQEDSAVYLCASSLFGPQETQYFGPGTRLLVL.

This clonotype was detected ten times or more. It may be a read error: a sequence one base away is much more abundant. The chain employs TRBV7-3 and TRBJ2-7; no clear D gene. The CDR3 loop spans 15 amino acids. CDR1 is SGHTA, CDR2 FQGTGA, per germline. V lost 3 bases and J 7 bases, leaving 19 bases between the germline ends. The CDR3 nucleotides read TGTGCCAGCAGCTTGACGGGCCCCACCTACAATGAGCAGTACTTC. Its translation: CASSLTGPTYNEQYF. Looking up the rest from reference TRBV7-3 and TRBJ2-7 gives the full variable domain: GAGVSQTPSNKVTEKGKYVELRCDPISGHTALYWYRQSLGQGPEFLIYFQGTGAADDSGLPNDRFFAVRPEGSVSTLKIQRTERGDSAVYLCASSLTGPTYNEQYFGPGTRLTVT.

This clonotype occurred many times. The gene calls are TRBV5-4 and TRBJ2-1, with a weak D call TRBD2 (6 bases). V gave up 6 bases and J gave up 6 bases, with 19 bases separating them. There are 15 residues in the CDR3. From germline, CDR1 is SGHNT and CDR2 YYREEE (reference sequence). As DNA, the CDR3 is TGTGCCAGCATCTCTCAGGCGGGGCAACCCAATGAGCAGTTCTTC. It yields the protein CASISQAGQPNEQFF. Using reference TRBV5-4 and TRBJ2-1 for the parts outside the CDR3, the full variable domain is ETGVTQSPTHLIKTRGQQVTLRCSSQSGHNTVSWYQQALGQGPQFIFQYYREEENGRGNFPPRFSGLQFPNYSSELNVNALELDDSALYLCASISQAGQPNEQFFGPGTRLTVL.

The rearrangement links TRBV7-2 to TRBJ2-1; D gene unclear. Near its end, the DNA agrees better with TRBJ2-7, so the J call may be wrong. This CDR3 is built from 15 residues. Per the germline V gene, CDR1 is SGHTA and CDR2 is FQGNSA. CDR3: CASSLARLVNSVQYF. The CDR3 bases are TGTGCCAGCAGCTTAGCTCGCCTAGTGAACTCCGTGCAGTACTTC.

Of note for this clonotype: The final CDR3 position lacks the conserved phenylalanine or tryptophan, pointing to a likely read error. It is unclear where the CDR3 begins or ends on the DNA, so no DNA is shown, and the CDR3 is as TCRdb lists it. The chain combines TRBV6-1 with TRBJ1-1; the table's D call, TRBD1, was not checked against the DNA. CDR1 is MNHNS and CDR2 is SASEGT in the germline V gene. Inclusive of both ends, the CDR3 amounts to 16 amino acids. The CDR3 reads CASSYRTGKRPSTSAP.

The chain couples TRBV7-4 to TRBJ2-5; 7 bases match TRBD2. The DNA end is more similar to TRBJ2-1, so the J call may be wrong. The CDR3 is 15 amino acids. Germline CDR1 reads SGHVT; CDR2 reads SQSDAQ. The DNA for the CDR3 is TGTGCCAGCAGCTCGCGGGAGATCTGGTCCAATGAGCAGTTCTTC. It yields the protein CASSSREIWSNEQFF.

This clonotype appeared a few times. Being one base from a much bigger clone, this may be a read error. The gene calls are TRBV7-9 and TRBJ2-5, with D possibly called TRBD1 or TRBD2 (5 bases each). V was trimmed by 1 base and J by 11 bases, leaving 26 bases between them. This CDR3 region has 17 residues. The germline CDR1 and CDR2 sequences are SEHNR and FQNEAQ (reference sequence). CDR3 sequence reads: CASSLGDGGISYNEQYF. The DNA of the CDR3 is TGTGCCAGCAGCTTAGGGGATGGGGGAATCTCCTACAATGAGCAGTACTTC.

The sample holds a few counts of this clonotype. The rearrangement joins TRBV7-2 to TRBJ2-1; D might be TRBD2 (6 bases). The J call may be in error: the DNA end matches TRBJ2-5 better. CDR1 is SGHTA, CDR2 FQGNSA, per germline. The CDR3 extends over 14 amino acids. The CDR3 spells CASSPPLARETQYF. CDR3 nucleotide sequence: TGTGCCAGCAGCCCCCCCCTAGCGCGGGAGACCCAGTACTTC.